These 32 T cell receptor beta chains were all obtained from the same sample, sequenced in a study of early stage breast cancer tumors. TCRdb keeps only in-frame clones here, not all; method: immunoSEQ multiplex PCR. The profile covers approximately 39,000 clones, with under 80% appearing a single time and about 7% taken by the ten largest. Sequenced input: blood. These receptors were taken from a person aged 60 to 70 with breast cancer.

J is TRBJ1-2 and V is TRBV29-1; 7 positions agree with TRBD1. With V trimmed by 0 bases and J by 2 bases, 9 bases remained unmatched. The germline CDR1 and CDR2 sequences are SQVTM and ANQGSEA. The length of the CDR3 is 16 residues. The CDR3 coding sequence is TGCAGCGTTGAAGATAGGGAGGGGGCGGGAAACTATGGCTACACCTTC. The encoded protein is CSVEDREGAGNYGYTF.

The rearrangement uses TRBV7-2 and TRBJ2-3; 10 bases are a match to TRBD2. J gave up 1 base and V 1 base, and 2 bases lay outside the gene matches. The V gene's germline CDR1 is SGHTA and CDR2 FQGNSA. The CDR3 contains 16 residues. In nucleotides, the CDR3 is TGTGCCAGCAGCTTAGACCTAGCGGGGGGCACAGATACGCAGTATTTT. This translates into CASSLDLAGGTDTQYF.

The rearrangement uses TRBV5-4 and TRBJ1-1; 7 nucleotides agree with TRBD1. Germline-derived CDR1 and CDR2 are SGHNT and YYREEE (reference sequence). Trimming took 4 bases from V and 0 from J; bases not matched to a gene: 6. CDR3 size: 15 residues. The CDR3 region has the DNA TGTGCCAGCAGCCCCACAGGGGTGGTGAACACTGAAGCTTTCTTT. Protein product: CASSPTGVVNTEAFF. Complete variable domain (other parts from reference TRBV5-4 and TRBJ1-1): ETGVTQSPTHLIKTRGQQVTLRCSSQSGHNTVSWYQQALGQGPQFIFQYYREEENGRGNFPPRFSGLQFPNYSSELNVNALELDDSALYLCASSPTGVVNTEAFFGQGTRLTVV.

The CDR3 DNA reads as TGTGCCAGCAGCTTACCGGGACTAGCCTACGAGCAGTACTTC. Its protein is CASSLPGLAYEQYF. The genes are TRBV11-2 and TRBJ2-7; 8 positions agree with TRBD2. V gave up 2 bases and J gave up 2 bases; unmatched junction bases: 2. This CDR3 contains 14 residues. CDR1 SGHAT and CDR2 FQNNGV come from the germline V gene.

This chain connects TRBV6-1 to TRBJ2-1; TRBD2 matches at 14 bases. Germline V gives CDR1 MNHNS, CDR2 SASEGT. Trimming took 8 bases from V and 7 from J; bases not matched to a gene: 7. This CDR3 is 15 amino acids long. CDR3 nucleotide sequence: TGTGCCAGCTGCGTGACTAGCGGGGGGGGGAATGAGCAGTTCTTC. Translating it yields CASCVTSGGGNEQFF.

This clone showed up just a few times. This rearrangement joins TRBV21-1 to TRBJ1-4. TRBV21-1 is labeled a pseudogene. The length of the CDR3 is 16 residues. CDR3 protein: CASSKGGGHGNEKLFF. CDR3 DNA sequence: TGTGCCAGCAGCAAAGGGGGGGGGCACGGTAATGAAAAACTGTTTTTT.

DNA of the CDR3: TGTGCCAGCAGCTTAGCGTATGGGGGGGACAGGGGAAGATCAAGTCAGCCCCAGCATTTT. It encodes CASSLAYGGDRGRSSQPQHF. This chain uses TRBV7-8 with TRBJ1-5, with 10 bases that match TRBD1. Trimming took 0 bases from V and 6 from J; bases not matched to a gene: 17. The germline V gene encodes CDR1 SGHVS and CDR2 FQNEAQ. The CDR3 is 20 residues long.

This chain uses TRBV27 with TRBJ2-7; D unclear. The germline V gene encodes CDR1 MNHEY and CDR2 SMNVEV (reference sequence). This CDR3 is built from 13 residues. V was trimmed by 2 bases and J by 7 bases, leaving 12 bases between them. In nucleotides, the CDR3 is TGTGCCAGCAGTTTACCCCGAATGGGTGAGCAGTACTTC. Translating gives CASSLPRMGEQYF.

This chain uses TRBV4-2 with TRBJ2-1; 7 bases agree with TRBD1. The junction had 5 bases not matched to a gene; V was cut back by 0 bases and J by 0 bases. The CDR3 extends over 17 amino acids. CDR1 and CDR2 from the germline V gene are LGHNA and YNFKEQ. CDR3 coding DNA: TGTGCCAGCAGCCAAGATTGGTCAGGGGGCTCCTACAATGAGCAGTTCTTC. Translated: CASSQDWSGGSYNEQFF.

This clone was seen a few times. The CDR3: CASSLGEREHEQYF. In nucleotides, the CDR3 is TGTGCCAGCAGCTTAGGGGAGCGGGAGCACGAGCAGTACTTC. V usage is TRBV7-9 and J usage is TRBJ2-7, with TRBD2 identical over 8 bases. The CDR3 extends over 14 amino acids. Germline V gene data show CDR1 as SEHNR and CDR2 as FQNEAQ (reference sequence). Germline trimming cut 1 base from V and 5 bases from J; bases unmatched to any gene: 4.

The chain carries TRBV11-3 and TRBJ2-1, with D tentatively TRBD2 (6 bases). This CDR3 is 13 amino acids long. The germline V and J ends were trimmed by 5 bases and 9 bases, with 14 bases remaining between them. CDR1 and CDR2 from the germline V gene are SGHNT and YENEEA. The CDR3 nucleotides read TGTGCCAGCAGCCAGGAGGGAAAGGGTGAGCAGTTCTTC. This translates into CASSQEGKGEQFF.

The chain uses TRBV18 and TRBJ2-1; no reliable D call. V was trimmed by 3 bases and J by 12 bases, leaving 18 bases between them. The CDR3 is made up of 14 amino acids. CDR1 KGHSH and CDR2 LQKENI come from the germline V gene. CDR3 DNA: TGTGCCAGCTCACCGGCGAGGCAGGCATCCCCGCAGTTCTTC. The encoded protein is CASSPARQASPQFF. Full variable domain (missing parts from reference TRBV18 and TRBJ2-1): NAGVMQNPRHLVRRRGQEARLRCSPMKGHSHVYWYRQLPEEGLKFMVYLQKENIIDESGMPKERFSAEFPKEGPSILRIQQVVRGDSAAYFCASSPARQASPQFFGPGTRLTVL.

This clone was seen a few times. The genes are TRBV4-1 and TRBJ1-5; D is unclear. V lost 3 bases and J lost 2, with 14 bases in between. Germline CDR1 MGHRA, CDR2 YSYEKL. This CDR3 spans 16 amino acids. The CDR3 nucleotides read TGCGCCAGCAGCCAGCCCCGGGAGAGTCGCAATCAGCCCCAGCATTTT. This gives the protein CASSQPRESRNQPQHF.

In its sample, this clone is medium-sized. V and J are TRBV11-1 and TRBJ2-2; 8 nucleotides match TRBD1. Per the germline V gene, CDR1 is SGHAT and CDR2 is FQDESV (reference sequence). J gave up 3 bases and V 1 base, and 1 base lay outside the gene matches. This CDR3 contains 15 residues. CDR3 region: CASSLGQGHTGELFF. The CDR3 DNA is TGTGCCAGCAGCTTAGGACAGGGGCACACCGGGGAGCTGTTTTTT.

This chain connects TRBV2 to TRBJ2-4; D unclear. The CDR3 covers 16 residues. Germline V gene lookup returns CDR1 SNHLY and CDR2 FYNNEI. V was shortened by 2 bases and J by 0 bases, with 11 bases between the two germline ends. Here the CDR3 DNA reads TGTGCCAGCAGTGAAATTGTCGGTCTAGCCAAAAACATTCAGTACTTC. This encodes CASSEIVGLAKNIQYF.

In its sample, this clone was seen a few times. The CDR3 nucleotides are TGTGCCAGTAGTATGCGGGTGGGCACTGAAGCTTTCTTT. It codes for CASSMRVGTEAFF. The genes are TRBV19 and TRBJ1-1; D call uncertain. The CDR3 extends over 13 amino acids. The germline V and J ends were trimmed by 3 bases and 4 bases, with 9 bases remaining between them. Germline V gene data show CDR1 as LNHDA and CDR2 as SQIVND (reference sequence).

This clone occurred a few times. This chain joins TRBV14 and TRBJ1-4; perhaps TRBD1 as D (5 bases). The germline gives CDR1 SGHDN, CDR2 FVKESK. This CDR3 has 16 amino acids. Trimming stripped 1 base from V and 4 bases from J, with 13 bases between. The CDR3 protein is CASSQGLTALNEKLFF. CDR3 bases: TGTGCCAGCAGCCAAGGGTTGACAGCTCTTAATGAAAAACTGTTTTTT.

This clone showed up just a few times. This chain links TRBV15 with TRBJ1-2, with 10 positions matching TRBD1. This CDR3 has 16 residues. Germline values: CDR1 LNHNV, CDR2 YYDKDF (reference sequence). Losses at the gene ends were 0 bases for V and 8 bases for J; bases not matched to a gene: 9. CDR3 nucleotides: TGTGCCACCAGCAGAGATCTGACAGGGGGCGCGAGAGGCTACACCTTC. It encodes CATSRDLTGGARGYTF.

This clone was observed a few times. The rearrangement joins TRBV4-1 to TRBJ1-1; D is unclear. This CDR3 region has 14 residues. Between the trimmed V and J ends, which lost 6 bases and 0 bases, there was a span of 11 bases. Germline V gene sequence: CDR1 MGHRA, CDR2 YSYEKL. The CDR3 protein is CASRGRTMNTEAFF. CDR3 sequence (DNA): TGCGCCAGCAGGGGCCGAACCATGAACACTGAAGCTTTCTTT.

The V call is TRBV9, the J call TRBJ1-2; D is undetermined. The CDR3 is 13 amino acids. The V and J ends lost 4 bases and 4 bases respectively, with 11 bases between them. The germline gives CDR1 SGDLS, CDR2 YYNGEE. The CDR3 DNA is TGTGCCAGCAGCCCTCAACAGAGCTATGGCTACACCTTC. Translation gives CASSPQQSYGYTF.

This rearrangement joins TRBV28 to TRBJ2-6; TRBD1 might be the D (6 bases). Germline V gives CDR1 MDHEN, CDR2 SYDVKM. Trimming took off 3 bases at V and 5 bases at J, with 14 bases between the two ends. CDR3 length: 16 residues. CDR3 DNA: TGTGCCAGCAGTTTGCGGACAGCCTTTAGGGCCAACGTCCTGACTTTC. Translating it yields CASSLRTAFRANVLTF.

The rearrangement links TRBV15 to TRBJ2-1; weak D call: TRBD2 (6 bases). In germline, CDR1 is LNHNV, CDR2 YYDKDF (reference sequence). The CDR3 has 12 residues. The V and J ends lost 5 bases and 6 bases respectively, with 8 bases between them. CDR3 DNA: TGTGCCACCAGCCAGACTAGCAATGAGCAGTTCTTC. The encoded protein is CATSQTSNEQFF.

CDR3 loop: CASSRDIPNTEAFF. CDR3 nucleotide sequence: TGTGCCAGCAGCAGGGACATACCGAACACTGAAGCTTTCTTT. J is TRBJ1-1 and V is TRBV2, with D perhaps TRBD1 (6 bases). The CDR3 sequence is 14 residues long. Germline CDR1 is SNHLY and CDR2 is FYNNEI. V was cut by 6 bases and J by 1 base, with 12 bases left in between.

The chain uses TRBV4-1 and TRBJ2-1, with D unclear. Germline V lookup: CDR1 MGHRA, CDR2 YSYEKL. Between the trimmed V and J ends, which lost 0 bases and 0 bases, there was a span of 6 bases. The CDR3 consists of 15 residues. As DNA, the CDR3 is TGCGCCAGCAGCCAAGATCGGTACTCCTACAATGAGCAGTTCTTC. Its protein product is CASSQDRYSYNEQFF.

V gene TRBV5-1 combines with J gene TRBJ1-2; D perhaps matches TRBD1 (5 bases). Germline V CDR1 and CDR2: SGHRS, YFSETQ. V was cut by 6 bases and J by 4 bases, with 25 bases left in between. CDR3 size: 17 residues. The CDR3 loop is CASNTGAGSPVPYGYTF. The CDR3, as DNA: TGCGCCAGCAACACTGGGGCAGGGTCGCCGGTCCCCTATGGCTACACCTTC.

This clone has just one count. The V and J genes are TRBV6-5 and TRBJ1-3, with TRBD1 as a possible D gene (5 bases). V was shortened by 5 bases and J by 0 bases, with 8 bases between the two germline ends. The CDR3 length is 14 residues. Per the germline V gene, CDR1 is MNHEY and CDR2 is SVGAGI. CDR3 protein: CASSRDGSGNTIYF. The CDR3 DNA reads as TGTGCCAGCAGTCGGGACGGCTCTGGAAACACCATATATTTT.

On this clone itself: The junction departs from the called germline gene at one end, perhaps through a read error. V and J are TRBV2 and TRBJ2-3; 8 bases align to TRBD1. This CDR3 has 15 amino acids. The germline V gene has CDR1 SNHLY and CDR2 FYNNEI. CDR3 bases: TGTGCCAGCAGAGCTCAGGGGGCCAGCAAAGATACGCAGTATTTT. This gives the protein CASRAQGASKDTQYF. The variable domain in full, completed from reference TRBV2 and TRBJ2-3, reads EPEVTQTPSHQVTQMGQEVILRCVPISNHLYFYWYRQILGQKVEFLVSFYNNEISEKSEIFDDQFSVERPDGSNFTLKIRSTKLEDSAMYFCASRAQGASKDTQYFGPGTRLTVL.

The V and J genes are TRBV4-1 and TRBJ2-7; D unresolved. The ends were cut back, 0 bases at V and 3 bases at J, with 9 bases in the middle. CDR1 MGHRA and CDR2 YSYEKL come from the germline V gene. The CDR3 is 14 amino acids. The CDR3 protein is CASSQDLNSYEQYF. The DNA of the CDR3 is TGCGCCAGCAGCCAAGATCTTAACAGCTACGAGCAGTACTTC.

The rearrangement joins TRBV7-2 to TRBJ1-5; 7 bases agree with TRBD1. Germline V lookup: CDR1 SGHTA, CDR2 FQGNSA. This CDR3 comprises 12 residues. V trimming: 5 bases; J trimming: 9 bases; junction bases outside the gene matches: 4. The CDR3 region is CASSESGGPQHF. The CDR3 DNA sequence: TGTGCCAGCAGCGAATCAGGGGGGCCCCAGCATTTT.

The V and J genes are TRBV28 and TRBJ2-7; 10 nucleotides match TRBD1. J gave up 1 base and V 6 bases, and 9 bases lay outside the gene matches. The CDR3 runs 16 residues. Germline assignment: CDR1 MDHEN and CDR2 SYDVKM. The CDR3, as DNA: TGTGCCAGCAGCGAACTCGGACAGGGGGGGTCCTACGAGCAGTACTTC. As protein: CASSELGQGGSYEQYF. Together with reference TRBV28 and TRBJ2-7, the CDR3 gives the full variable domain: DVKVTQSSRYLVKRTGEKVFLECVQDMDHENMFWYRQDPGLGLRLIYFSYDVKMKEKGDIPEGYSVSREKKERFSLILESASTNQTSMYLCASSELGQGGSYEQYFGPGTRLTVT.

J is TRBJ1-5 and V is TRBV2, with D maybe TRBD1 (5 bases). V lost 3 bases, J lost 6 bases, and 9 bases lay in between. Germline values: CDR1 SNHLY, CDR2 FYNNEI. The CDR3 extends over 13 amino acids. The DNA for the CDR3 is TGTGCCAGCAGTGATTGGGGCGTTCAGCCCCAGCATTTT. This gives the protein CASSDWGVQPQHF.

This chain uses TRBV6-5 with TRBJ2-5; 12 bases line up with TRBD2. The J segment lost 5 bases and the V segment lost 5 bases, leaving 6 bases of the junction unmatched. Germline V gives CDR1 MNHEY, CDR2 SVGAGI. CDR3 length equals 15 residues. CDR3 sequence reads: CASSPLAGGPETQYF. CDR3 sequence (DNA): TGTGCCAGCAGTCCCCTAGCGGGGGGGCCGGAGACCCAGTACTTC.